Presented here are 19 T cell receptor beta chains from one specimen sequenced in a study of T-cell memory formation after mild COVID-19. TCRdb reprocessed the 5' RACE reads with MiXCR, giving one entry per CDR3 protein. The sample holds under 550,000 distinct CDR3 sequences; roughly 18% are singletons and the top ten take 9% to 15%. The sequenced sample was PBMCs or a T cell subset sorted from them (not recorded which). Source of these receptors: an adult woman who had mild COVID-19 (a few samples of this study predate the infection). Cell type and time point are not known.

The DNA of the CDR3 is TGTGCCGGGGGACAGGGGGCACGAGGGGCCAACGTCCTGACTTTC. This codes for CAGGQGARGANVLTF. The rearrangement joins TRBV12-3 or TRBV12-4 to TRBJ2-6; 12 bases are a match to TRBD1. Unmatched junction bases numbered 6, after V lost 11 bases and J lost 4 bases. CDR3 length: 15 residues.

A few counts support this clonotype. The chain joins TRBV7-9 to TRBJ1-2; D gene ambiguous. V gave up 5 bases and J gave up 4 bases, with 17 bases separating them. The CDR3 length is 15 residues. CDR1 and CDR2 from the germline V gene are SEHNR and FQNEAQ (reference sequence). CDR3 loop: CASSAEIQITYGYTF. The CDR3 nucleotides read TGTGCCAGCAGCGCCGAAATACAGATTACCTATGGCTACACCTTC.

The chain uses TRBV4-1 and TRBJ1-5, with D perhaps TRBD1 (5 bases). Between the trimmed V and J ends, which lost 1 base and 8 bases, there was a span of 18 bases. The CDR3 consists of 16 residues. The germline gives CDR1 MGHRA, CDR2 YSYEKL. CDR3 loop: CASSQGPGEAQEPQHF. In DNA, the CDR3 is TGCGCCAGCAGCCAAGGCCCGGGGGAGGCCCAAGAGCCCCAGCATTTT.

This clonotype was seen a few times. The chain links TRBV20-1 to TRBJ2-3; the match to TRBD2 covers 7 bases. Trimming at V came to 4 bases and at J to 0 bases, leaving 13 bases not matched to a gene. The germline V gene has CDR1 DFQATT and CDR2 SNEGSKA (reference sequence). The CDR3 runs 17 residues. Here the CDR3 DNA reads TGCAGTGCTATGGCGACGGACCTAGCGGAGAGCACAGATACGCAGTATTTT. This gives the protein CSAMATDLAESTDTQYF.

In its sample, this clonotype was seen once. The CDR3 sequence: CASSLFPNVNTEAFF. The CDR3 nucleotides read TGCGCCAGCAGCTTGTTTCCTAACGTGAACACTGAAGCTTTCTTT. The J gene is TRBJ1-1, the V gene TRBV5-1; D unresolved. The CDR3 has 15 residues. V dropped 1 base and J dropped 0 bases, with 10 bases sitting between them. Looked up from germline, CDR1 is SGHRS and CDR2 is YFSETQ. Based on the CDR3 plus reference TRBV5-1 and TRBJ1-1, the full variable domain is KAGVTQTPRYLIKTRGQQVTLSCSPISGHRSVSWYQQTPGQGLQFLFEYFSETQRNKGNFPGRFSGRQFSNSRSEMNVSTLELGDSALYLCASSLFPNVNTEAFFGQGTRLTVV.

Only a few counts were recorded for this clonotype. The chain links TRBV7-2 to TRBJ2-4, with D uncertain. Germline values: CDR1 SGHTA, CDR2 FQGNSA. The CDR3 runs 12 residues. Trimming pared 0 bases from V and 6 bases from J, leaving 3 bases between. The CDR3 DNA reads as TGTGCCAGCAGCTTAGCCCGAAACATTCAGTACTTC. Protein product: CASSLARNIQYF.

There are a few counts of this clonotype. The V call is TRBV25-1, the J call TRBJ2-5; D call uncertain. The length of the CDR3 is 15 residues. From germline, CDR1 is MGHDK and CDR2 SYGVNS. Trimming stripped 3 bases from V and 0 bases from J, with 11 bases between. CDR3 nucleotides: TGTGCCAGCAGTGACCTCGAAGTCTACCAAGAGACCCAGTACTTC. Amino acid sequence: CASSDLEVYQETQYF.

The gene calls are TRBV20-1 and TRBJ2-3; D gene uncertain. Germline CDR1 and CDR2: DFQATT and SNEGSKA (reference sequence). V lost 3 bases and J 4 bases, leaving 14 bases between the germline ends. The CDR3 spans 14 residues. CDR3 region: CSASITTRADTQYF. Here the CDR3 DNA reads TGCAGTGCTAGCATAACGACCCGGGCAGATACGCAGTATTTT.

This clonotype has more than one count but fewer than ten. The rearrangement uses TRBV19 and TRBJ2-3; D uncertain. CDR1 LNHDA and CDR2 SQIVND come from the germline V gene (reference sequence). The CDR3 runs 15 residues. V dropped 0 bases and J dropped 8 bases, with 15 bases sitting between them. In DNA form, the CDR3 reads TGTGCCAGTAGTATAGATCCTGTTGGGGTTGGTACGCAGTATTTT. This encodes CASSIDPVGVGTQYF.

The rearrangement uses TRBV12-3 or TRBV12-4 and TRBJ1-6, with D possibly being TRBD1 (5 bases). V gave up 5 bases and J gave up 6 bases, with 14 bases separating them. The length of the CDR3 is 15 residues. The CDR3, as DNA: TGTGCCAGCAGTCGTCAGGGTGGAGGTAATTCACCCCTCCACTTT. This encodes CASSRQGGGNSPLHF.

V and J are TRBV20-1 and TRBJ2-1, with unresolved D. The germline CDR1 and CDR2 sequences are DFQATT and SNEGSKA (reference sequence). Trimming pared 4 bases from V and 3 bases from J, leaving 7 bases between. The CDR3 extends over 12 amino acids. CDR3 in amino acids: CSATPDYNEQFF. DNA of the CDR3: TGCAGTGCTACTCCTGACTACAATGAGCAGTTCTTC.

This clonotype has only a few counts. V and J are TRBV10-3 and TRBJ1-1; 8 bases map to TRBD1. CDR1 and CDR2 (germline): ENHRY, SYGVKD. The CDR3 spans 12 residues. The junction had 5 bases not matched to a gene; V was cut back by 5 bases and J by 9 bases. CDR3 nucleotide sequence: TGTGCCATCAGTCCCCGACAGGGGCAAGCTTTCTTT. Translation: CAISPRQGQAFF.

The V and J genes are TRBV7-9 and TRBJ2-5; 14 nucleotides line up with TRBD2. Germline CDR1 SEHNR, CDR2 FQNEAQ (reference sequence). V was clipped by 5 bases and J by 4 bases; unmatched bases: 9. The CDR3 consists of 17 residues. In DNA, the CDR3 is TGTGCCAGCAGCCCGACCCGAGGGACTAGCGGGGGAGAGACCCAGTACTTC. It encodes CASSPTRGTSGGETQYF.

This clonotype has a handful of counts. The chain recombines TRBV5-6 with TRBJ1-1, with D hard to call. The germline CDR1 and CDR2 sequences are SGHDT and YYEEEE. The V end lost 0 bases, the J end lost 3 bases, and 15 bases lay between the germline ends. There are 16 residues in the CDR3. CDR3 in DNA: TGTGCCAGCAGCTTGGCCCCTGGCAGGTGGCACACTGAAGCTTTCTTT. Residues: CASSLAPGRWHTEAFF.

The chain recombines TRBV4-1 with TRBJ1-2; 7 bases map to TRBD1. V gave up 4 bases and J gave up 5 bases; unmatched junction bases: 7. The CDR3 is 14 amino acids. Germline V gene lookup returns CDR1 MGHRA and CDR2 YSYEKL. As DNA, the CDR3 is TGCGCCAGCAGCCCCGGGACAGACTTTTATGGCTACACCTTC. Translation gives CASSPGTDFYGYTF.

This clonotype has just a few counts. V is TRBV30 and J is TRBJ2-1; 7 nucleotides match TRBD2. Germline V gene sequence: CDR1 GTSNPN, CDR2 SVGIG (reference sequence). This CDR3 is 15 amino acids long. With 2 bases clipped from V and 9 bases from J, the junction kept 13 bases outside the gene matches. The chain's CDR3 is CAWSRDYLQVGEQFF. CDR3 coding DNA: TGTGCCTGGAGTCGGGACTACCTCCAGGTCGGTGAGCAGTTCTTC.

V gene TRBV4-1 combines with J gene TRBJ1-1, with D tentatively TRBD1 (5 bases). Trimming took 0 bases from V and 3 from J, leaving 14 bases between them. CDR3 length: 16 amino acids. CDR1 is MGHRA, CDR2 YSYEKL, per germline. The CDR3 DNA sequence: TGCGCCAGCAGCCAAGATGGCTGGGGGGGGGACACTGAAGCTTTCTTT. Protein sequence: CASSQDGWGGDTEAFF.

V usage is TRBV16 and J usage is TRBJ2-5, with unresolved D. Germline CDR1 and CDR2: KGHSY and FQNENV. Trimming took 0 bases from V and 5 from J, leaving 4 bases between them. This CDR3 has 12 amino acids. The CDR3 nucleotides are TGTGCCAGCAGCCAATCTGGTGAGACCCAGTACTTC. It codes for CASSQSGETQYF.

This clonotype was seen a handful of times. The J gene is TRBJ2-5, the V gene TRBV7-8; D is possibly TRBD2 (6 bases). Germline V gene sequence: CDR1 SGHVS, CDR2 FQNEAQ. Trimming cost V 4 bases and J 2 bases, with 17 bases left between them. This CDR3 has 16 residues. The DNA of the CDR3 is TGTGCCAGCAGCTATCAGTTGCCGCGGGATCAAGAGACCCAGTACTTC. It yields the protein CASSYQLPRDQETQYF.